One and the same sample provided the 13 T cell receptor beta chains below, sequenced in a study of T and B cells in COVID-19 patients. Multiplex PCR with BIOMED2 TRB-A/B primer pools amplified TRB rearrangements. MiXCR was run by TCRdb on the multiplex PCR reads, yielding one entry per CDR3 protein. The sample consists of 9,900 or so distinct CDR3 sequences, 25% to 30% of them appearing once. Each TRB amplification used about 220-500 ng of genomic DNA from blood. The specimen sequenced was blood. The receptors come from a human donor who had recovered from COVID-19.

Many counts were recorded for this clonotype. J is TRBJ1-2 and V is TRBV19, with TRBD1 as a possible D gene (5 bases). CDR1 and CDR2 (germline): LNHDA, SQIVND (reference sequence). V was pared by 5 bases and J by 1 base, with 8 bases between. The CDR3 is 13 amino acids. For the CDR3, the DNA is TGTGCCAGTAGTGAGGGGTTTAACTATGGCTACACCTTC. Its protein product is CASSEGFNYGYTF. Filled out from reference TRBV19 and TRBJ1-2, the complete variable domain reads DGGITQSPKYLFRKEGQNVTLSCEQNLNHDAMYWYRQDPGQGLRLIYYSQIVNDFQKGDIAEGYSVSREKKESFPLTVTSAQKNPTAFYLCASSEGFNYGYTFGSGTRLTVV.

This clonotype came up a few times. V usage is TRBV20-1 and J usage is TRBJ2-6; D is ambiguous. Trimming took off 0 bases at V and 3 bases at J, with 6 bases between the two ends. Germline V CDR1 and CDR2: DFQATT, SNEGSKA (reference sequence). The CDR3 runs to 14 residues. CDR3 sequence reads: CSARDVIGANVLTF. The CDR3 bases are TGCAGTGCTAGAGATGTGATTGGGGCCAACGTCCTGACTTTC.

This clonotype was seen once. J is TRBJ2-1 and V is TRBV5-4; a possible D gene is TRBD2 (6 bases). Matching the DNA end better, TRBJ2-7 makes the J call doubtful. In germline, CDR1 is SGHNT, CDR2 YYREEE (reference sequence). This CDR3 contains 14 residues. The CDR3 bases are TGTGCCAGCAGAGCGGCGGGGAGCTCCTACGAGCAGTACTTC. Translated, it gives CASRAAGSSYEQYF.

In its sample, this clonotype was seen a few times. This chain joins TRBV6-6 and TRBJ1-2, with D perhaps TRBD1 (5 bases). The CDR3 contains 15 residues. The V and J ends lost 8 bases and 5 bases respectively, with 21 bases between them. Germline V gene data show CDR1 as MNHNY and CDR2 as SVGAGI (reference sequence). CDR3 amino acids: CASVGSARGAYGYTF. CDR3 sequence (DNA): TGTGCCAGCGTGGGTTCTGCGCGAGGGGCTTATGGCTACACCTTC.

This clonotype is termed medium-sized. The chain combines TRBV29-1 with TRBJ2-7; unclear D gene. From germline, CDR1 is SQVTM and CDR2 ANQGSEA. V shed 6 bases and J shed 8 bases, with 14 bases lying between them. The CDR3 covers 11 residues. The CDR3 bases are TGCAGCGTGGGTCAGGAAAAACAGCAGTACTTC. Protein: CSVGQEKQQYF.

This clonotype ranks as medium-sized (0.01 to 0.1%). This sequence joins TRBV19 and TRBJ2-3; TRBD2 aligns across 10 bases. The CDR3 loop spans 19 amino acids. The ends lost 3 bases at V and 3 bases at J; junction bases unmatched: 15. Germline V gene data show CDR1 as LNHDA and CDR2 as SQIVND (reference sequence). In DNA, the CDR3 is TGTGCCAGTAGTATTTCTAGCAGCGGGAGGGCCTTGGGAACAGATACGCAGTATTTT. The encoded protein is CASSISSSGRALGTDTQYF.

This clonotype came up a few times. The gene calls are TRBV6-5 and TRBJ2-5, with D perhaps matching TRBD2 (5 bases). The germline gives CDR1 MNHEY, CDR2 SVGAGI. The V gene lost 5 bases and the J gene lost 2 bases, with 15 bases spanning the gap. The CDR3 has 15 residues. In DNA, the CDR3 is TGTGCCAGCAGTGAAGCGCCGGACTCTCAAGAGACCCAGTACTTC. This codes for CASSEAPDSQETQYF.

This chain uses TRBV7-6 with TRBJ2-1, with a weak D call TRBD2 (7 bases). This CDR3 spans 16 amino acids. The germline gives CDR1 SGHVS, CDR2 FNYEAQ. V was shortened by 5 bases and J by 5 bases, with 19 bases between the two germline ends. CDR3 sequence: CASSPRTGGPNNEQFF. The CDR3 DNA reads TGTGCCAGCAGCCCCCGTACGGGGGGCCCCAACAATGAGCAGTTCTTC.

This clonotype appeared a few times. The J gene is TRBJ1-1, the V gene TRBV18, with 7 bases lining up with TRBD1. With V trimmed by 3 bases and J by 0 bases, 4 bases remained unmatched. Germline V gene lookup returns CDR1 KGHSH and CDR2 LQKENI. CDR3 size: 15 residues. The CDR3 protein is CASSPGTDLNTEAFF. The CDR3 DNA is TGTGCCAGCTCACCCGGGACAGACTTGAACACTGAAGCTTTCTTT.

This clonotype was seen ten or more times. The rearrangement uses TRBV5-1 and TRBJ2-1, with D possibly being TRBD2 (5 bases). Germline V gene lookup returns CDR1 SGHRS and CDR2 YFSETQ. V lost 0 bases and J 0 bases, leaving 13 bases between the germline ends. The CDR3 has 17 residues. The CDR3 region has the DNA TGCGCCAGCAGCTTGGGGACTGTCCAGAGCTCCTACAATGAGCAGTTCTTC. Residues: CASSLGTVQSSYNEQFF.

In its sample, this clonotype is medium-sized. The chain has TRBV30 and TRBJ2-1; D is uncertain. The V end was cut by 4 bases, the J end by 1 base, with 11 bases between. The germline CDR1 and CDR2 sequences are GTSNPN and SVGIG (reference sequence). This CDR3 spans 14 amino acids. The CDR3 reads CAWIRVGSYNEQFF. CDR3 in DNA: TGTGCCTGGATAAGGGTCGGGTCCTACAATGAGCAGTTCTTC.

This clonotype has ten or more counts. The V gene is TRBV11-1, the J gene TRBJ1-1, with D tentatively TRBD1 (5 bases). Trimming removed 3 bases from V and 2 bases from J, with 16 bases in between. Germline-derived CDR1 and CDR2 are SGHAT and FQDESV (reference sequence). The CDR3 has 16 residues. CDR3 in amino acids: CASSFRGTGENTEAFF. CDR3 coding DNA: TGTGCCAGCAGCTTCCGGGGGACGGGGGAAAACACTGAAGCTTTCTTT.

This clonotype was seen a few times. The chain combines TRBV6-5 with TRBJ1-2; 11 positions agree with TRBD1. V was clipped by 6 bases and J by 1 base; unmatched bases: 10. The CDR3 spans 17 residues. CDR1 and CDR2 from the germline V gene are MNHEY and SVGAGI. The CDR3 nucleotides read TGTGCCAGCAGGCGCCGCGGACAGGGGGCGAGTAACTATGGCTACACCTTC. Its protein is CASRRRGQGASNYGYTF.